The 17 T cell receptor beta chains given below trace back to one sample, sequenced in a study of shared clonotypes between healthy human individuals. Repertoires were generated with immunoSEQ multiplex PCR, while TCRdb's copy carries only in-frame clones and drops some. The top ten clones hold about 51% of a sample with about 79,000 clones, 50% to 70% of them seen once. The sequencing input was memory CD8+ T cells sorted from blood. Subset defined: CD45RO+ cells pooled with CCR7-negative TemRA cells. These receptor sequences come from a man aged 25 to 40 in good health.

V usage is TRBV28 and J usage is TRBJ2-1, with D possibly being TRBD2 (6 bases). Looked up from germline, CDR1 is MDHEN and CDR2 is SYDVKM. With 5 bases removed from V and 6 bases from J, the gap between germline ends came to 11 bases. This CDR3 contains 13 residues. CDR3 in amino acids: CASSVVGGNEQFF. In DNA form, the CDR3 reads TGTGCCAGCAGTGTGGTCGGGGGCAATGAGCAGTTCTTC.

The chain employs TRBV6-1 and TRBJ2-7; possibly TRBD1 or TRBD2 for D (6 bases each). Per the germline V gene, CDR1 is MNHNS and CDR2 is SASEGT. Trimming removed 5 bases from V and 0 bases from J, with 8 bases in between. The length of the CDR3 is 13 residues. Here the CDR3 DNA reads TGTGCCAGCAGTTGGGGGGCCTCCTACGAGCAGTACTTC. It specifies CASSWGASYEQYF.

This clone occurred a few times. This chain joins TRBV6-6 and TRBJ2-1, with a tentative D call TRBD2 (5 bases). Looked up from germline, CDR1 is MNHNY and CDR2 is SVGAGI (reference sequence). Between the trimmed V and J ends, which lost 6 bases and 8 bases, there was a span of 14 bases. This CDR3 is 13 amino acids long. The CDR3 loop is CASSRTLGDEQFF. CDR3 sequence (DNA): TGTGCCAGCAGCCGTACACTAGGCGATGAGCAGTTCTTC.

V gene TRBV6-1 combines with J gene TRBJ1-2; 7 bases map to TRBD1. The V and J ends lost 8 bases and 4 bases, in that order; junction bases with no gene match: 1. The CDR3 contains 11 residues. Per the germline V gene, CDR1 is MNHNS and CDR2 is SASEGT. The CDR3: CASRQGYGYTF. In nucleotides, the CDR3 is TGTGCCAGCCGACAGGGCTATGGCTACACCTTC.

The chain joins TRBV6-6 to TRBJ1-2; possible D gene TRBD1, 5 bases. The length of the CDR3 is 14 residues. Germline loops: CDR1 MNHNY, CDR2 SVGAGI (reference sequence). V was shortened by 5 bases and J by 4 bases, with 14 bases between the two germline ends. The CDR3 region is CASSLLTDRYGYTF. Here the CDR3 DNA reads TGTGCCAGCAGTCTTTTGACAGACCGCTATGGCTACACCTTC.

As concerns this clone: One end of the junction fails to match germline, which may point to a read error. This chain links TRBV7-9 with TRBJ2-3; D gene uncertain. Germline-derived CDR1 and CDR2 are SEHNR and FQNEAQ (reference sequence). The CDR3 extends over 15 amino acids. The CDR3 loop is CASSLVRSSTETQYF. CDR3 bases: TGTGCCAGCAGCTTAGTGCGGTCTTCCACAGAGACGCAGTATTTT.

This sequence joins TRBV6-6 and TRBJ2-1, with 9 bases fitting TRBD2. In germline, CDR1 is MNHNY, CDR2 SVGAGI (reference sequence). This CDR3 spans 16 amino acids. The trim removed 0 bases at V and 4 bases at J, leaving 4 bases unmatched. The CDR3 here is CASSYSGLALYNEQFF. DNA of the CDR3: TGTGCCAGCAGTTACTCCGGACTAGCGCTTTACAATGAGCAGTTCTTC.

The gene calls are TRBV11-2 and TRBJ2-7; maybe TRBD2 (6 bases). Trimming left V 3 bases short and J 7 bases short, with 16 bases between. CDR3 length equals 14 residues. Germline V gene lookup returns CDR1 SGHAT and CDR2 FQNNGV. CDR3 protein: CASSFSGPVKEQYF. The CDR3 bases are TGTGCCAGCAGCTTTAGCGGACCTGTCAAGGAGCAGTACTTC.

The chain is built from TRBV7-2 and TRBJ2-1; D might be TRBD2 (5 bases). Germline CDR1 SGHTA, CDR2 FQGNSA. The CDR3 is made up of 16 amino acids. Trimming stripped 3 bases from V and 7 bases from J, with 19 bases between. The CDR3 region has the DNA TGTGCCAGCAGCTTCTCGGCTCTCTGGGAGCGGAATGAGCAGTTCTTC. It codes for CASSFSALWERNEQFF. Drawing the rest from reference TRBV7-2 and TRBJ2-1, the complete variable domain is GAGVSQSPSNKVTEKGKDVELRCDPISGHTALYWYRQSLGQGLEFLIYFQGNSAPDKSGLPSDRFSAERTGGSVSTLTIQRTQQEDSAVYLCASSFSALWERNEQFFGPGTRLTVL.

This clone was counted only a few times. The rearrangement uses TRBV5-1 and TRBJ1-4; D is uncertain. The V end was cut by 3 bases, the J end by 8 bases, with 8 bases between. CDR1 SGHRS and CDR2 YFSETQ come from the germline V gene. This CDR3 comprises 12 residues. CDR3 DNA: TGCGCCAGCAGCTGGGATATGGAAAAACTGTTTTTT. It translates to CASSWDMEKLFF.

This rearrangement joins TRBV25-1 to TRBJ1-1; a weak D match, TRBD1 (5 bases). This CDR3 spans 15 amino acids. V was clipped by 5 bases and J by 4 bases, with 17 bases between them. Germline V gene lookup returns CDR1 MGHDK and CDR2 SYGVNS. DNA of the CDR3: TGTGCCAGCAGTCTTTACCAGGGTAGTGTCACTGAAGCTTTCTTT. This gives the protein CASSLYQGSVTEAFF.

This clone was observed a handful of times. A much larger clone differs from this one at a single base, so this may be a read error. Other DNA sequences in the same sample also yield this CDR3. The chain links TRBV6-1 to TRBJ2-7; 11 bases line up with TRBD2. The CDR3 covers 15 residues. V dropped 1 base and J dropped 1; count of bases not matched to a gene: 0. Germline CDR1 MNHNS, CDR2 SASEGT. CDR3 nucleotide sequence: TGTGCCAGCAGTGAAGGACTAGCGGGGTCCTACGAGCAGTACTTC. It is translated as CASSEGLAGSYEQYF.

This chain joins TRBV27 and TRBJ2-2; the D is unclear. The V gene's germline CDR1 is MNHEY and CDR2 SMNVEV (reference sequence). The CDR3 covers 14 residues. V was clipped by 3 bases and J by 1 base, with 6 bases between them. DNA of the CDR3: TGTGCCAGCAGTTTTCTAGTGAACACCGGGGAGCTGTTTTTT. Its translation: CASSFLVNTGELFF.

The chain couples TRBV25-1 to TRBJ2-7; 7 positions match TRBD1. With 9 bases clipped from V and 2 bases from J, the junction kept 7 bases outside the gene matches. Germline V lookup: CDR1 MGHDK, CDR2 SYGVNS. This CDR3 contains 13 residues. CDR3 amino acids: CASDPGQTYEQYF. In DNA form, the CDR3 reads TGTGCCAGTGATCCGGGACAGACCTACGAGCAGTACTTC.

This clone has a count of ten or more. The chain uses TRBV12-5 and TRBJ2-1, with no clear D. From germline, CDR1 is LGHNT and CDR2 FRNRAP. Deletions cut 6 bases from V and 7 bases from J, with 7 bases between. The CDR3 covers 11 residues. The CDR3, as DNA: TGTGCTAGTGGCCACCGGAATGAGCAGTTCTTC. Its translation is CASGHRNEQFF. The full variable domain, its missing parts supplied by reference TRBV12-5 and TRBJ2-1, is DARVTQTPRHKVTEMGQEVTMRCQPILGHNTVFWYRQTMMQGLELLAYFRNRAPLDDSGMPKDRFSAEMPDATLATLKIQPSEPRDSAVYFCASGHRNEQFFGPGTRLTVL.

This clone showed up just once. V is TRBV13 and J is TRBJ2-3; D remains unclear. Trimming pared 1 base from V and 3 bases from J, leaving 2 bases between. There are 12 residues in the CDR3. In germline, CDR1 is PRHDT, CDR2 FYEKMQ (reference sequence). DNA for the CDR3: TGTGCCAGCAGCTTAGCGACAGATACGCAGTATTTT. Its protein product is CASSLATDTQYF.

This chain links TRBV2 with TRBJ2-1; D is perhaps TRBD2 (5 bases). This CDR3 spans 14 amino acids. Between the trimmed V and J ends, which lost 8 bases and 3 bases, there was a span of 14 bases. CDR1 and CDR2 from the germline V gene are SNHLY and FYNNEI. The CDR3 is CASCLGDYYNEQFF. For the CDR3, the DNA is TGTGCCAGCTGCCTGGGCGACTACTACAATGAGCAGTTCTTC. Full variable domain (missing parts from reference TRBV2 and TRBJ2-1): EPEVTQTPSHQVTQMGQEVILRCVPISNHLYFYWYRQILGQKVEFLVSFYNNEISEKSEIFDDQFSVERPDGSNFTLKIRSTKLEDSAMYFCASCLGDYYNEQFFGPGTRLTVL.